Following are 5 T cell receptor beta chains from one sample sequenced in a study of Ad26.COV2.S vaccination and SARS-CoV-2 variants. Treatment: about 20 received Ad26.COV2.S at low or high dose, single or two shots; about five received placebo; per-sample allocation not given. The study sampled participants on day 63 after the first vaccine or placebo injection. Sequencing used immunoSEQ multiplex PCR; TCRdb keeps in-frame clones, though not all of them. The table shows a few hundred thousand clones, with 88% occurring only once. Here the sequenced sample was peripheral blood, taken in a trial of Ad26.COV2.S vaccine versus placebo. The receptors stem from a person aged 18-60 years who received the Ad26.COV2.S COVID-19 vaccine or a placebo.

This chain links TRBV6-1 with TRBJ1-2; maybe TRBD1 (6 bases). Trimming pared 6 bases from V and 3 bases from J, leaving 14 bases between. The V gene's germline CDR1 is MNHNS and CDR2 SASEGT. This CDR3 region has 14 residues. CDR3 nucleotide sequence: TGTGCCAGCAGACAAGGGGGAGGGGACTATGGCTACACCTTC. Amino acids: CASRQGGGDYGYTF.

The chain combines TRBV4-3 with TRBJ2-2; D may be TRBD2 (5 bases). The V end was cut by 4 bases, the J end by 8 bases, with 14 bases between. The CDR3 is 14 amino acids. Germline V gives CDR1 LGHNA, CDR2 YSLEER. In DNA form, the CDR3 reads TGCGCCAGCAGCCCCGGGGTACTCAATGGGGAGCTGTTTTTT. It codes for CASSPGVLNGELFF.

The rearrangement links TRBV6-2 or TRBV6-3 to TRBJ1-1; the match to TRBD1 covers 11 bases. Germline V gene sequence: CDR1 MNHEY, CDR2 SVGEGT. CDR3 length: 16 residues. Losses at the gene ends were 0 bases for V and 3 bases for J; bases not matched to a gene: 3. The CDR3 loop is CASSYSGTGGYTEAFF. For the CDR3, the DNA is TGTGCCAGCAGTTACTCTGGGACAGGGGGGTACACTGAAGCTTTCTTT.

The V and J genes are TRBV4-3 and TRBJ2-5, with D possibly TRBD1 on 6 matching bases. The germline V gene encodes CDR1 LGHNA and CDR2 YSLEER. The CDR3 extends over 16 amino acids. Between the trimmed V and J ends, which lost 0 bases and 2 bases, there was a span of 13 bases. CDR3 DNA: TGCGCCAGCAGCCAAGATGTGCCAGGGGAACAAGAGACCCAGTACTTC. Its protein product is CASSQDVPGEQETQYF.

This clone has more than one count but fewer than ten. The gene calls are TRBV28 and TRBJ2-3, with TRBD2 matching 10 bases. V trimming: 6 bases; J trimming: 3 bases; junction bases outside the gene matches: 3. The germline CDR1 and CDR2 sequences are MDHEN and SYDVKM. The CDR3 is 14 residues long. CDR3 protein: CASRTGLATDTQYF. The DNA of the CDR3 is TGTGCCAGCAGGACGGGACTAGCGACAGATACGCAGTATTTT.